This TCR beta chain was documented in a study of CD8+CD57+ T cells in acquired aplastic anemia. About the research overall: DNA per sorted CD4+ or CD8+ sample ranged about 0.2 to 30 ug, averaging about 2.9 ug. Whole-study results and caveats: Both patients and controls carried the same twenty-nine CD8+ CDR3 sequences.

Patients selected for sequencing had displayed CD8+CD57+ cell expansion by flow cytometry. The patients all had a severe acquired aplastic anemia diagnosis. Blood was sampled before the patients had received any therapy. Genomic DNA, serving as template, underwent TCR beta VDJ and CDR3 profiling. TCRdb processed the reads anew with MiXCR; each CDR3 protein has one entry. The sample lists 310,000 or so distinct CDR3 sequences, 45% to 65% occurring once. In germline, CDR1 is SEHNR, CDR2 FQNEAQ (reference sequence). The V end lost 10 bases, the J end lost 6 bases, and 19 bases lay between the germline ends. This CDR3 region has 14 residues. Note on this clonotype: Antigen unknown.

This clonotype was obtained from a human donor with aplastic anemia. Sequenced input: sorted CD4+, CD8+, or CD8+CD57+ T cells (not recorded which) from PBMCs. The chain combines TRBV7-9 with TRBJ1-3; a possible D gene is TRBD1 (6 bases). CDR3 coding DNA: TGTGCCACAAGTCCGCGGGGGCGCGAAAACACCATATATTTT. This gives the protein CATSPRGRENTIYF.